The next 9 T cell receptor beta chains were all read from a single sample in a study of persistence of HIV-infected CD4 T cells. Cells were stimulated nonspecifically with anti-CD3/anti-CD28 magnetic beads. Sorting of responding CD4+ T cells relied on upregulated CD40 ligand together with CD69. These receptors' antigens are unknown. The libraries were made with immunoSEQ version 4 in survey mode. Clones were read by immunoSEQ multiplex PCR, and TCRdb kept only the in-frame ones, dropping some. The data contain over 35,000 clones, roughly 90% of them seen just once; the ten biggest clones take up approximately 1.8%. This sample comprised CD4+ T cells sorted from PBMCs after roughly 18-hour stimulation, obtained from a patient who received antiretroviral therapy. Receptor source: an adult man with HIV who was CMV-seropositive.

The chain combines TRBV19 with TRBJ1-4; D remains unclear. The CDR3 is 15 amino acids. Trimming pared 7 bases from V and 7 bases from J, leaving 19 bases between. Germline CDR1 and CDR2: LNHDA and SQIVND (reference sequence). The CDR3 coding sequence is TGTGCCAGTAAAAATATGGGAGAAGGTGGTGAAAAACTGTTTTTT. This translates into CASKNMGEGGEKLFF.

This sequence joins TRBV5-1 and TRBJ2-1; weak D call: TRBD2 (5 bases). The CDR3 is 15 amino acids. The V end was cut by 2 bases, the J end by 2 bases, with 11 bases between. Germline CDR1 SGHRS, CDR2 YFSETQ. The CDR3 nucleotides read TGCGCCAGCAGCTTAACGACTACTACCTACAATGAGCAGTTCTTC. Translation gives CASSLTTTTYNEQFF.

The gene calls are TRBV28 and TRBJ2-1; 10 bases agree with TRBD1. The junction had 2 bases not matched to a gene; V was cut back by 5 bases and J by 4 bases. The V gene's germline CDR1 is MDHEN and CDR2 SYDVKM. The CDR3 loop spans 14 amino acids. CDR3 sequence reads: CASSPDRGYNEQFF. The CDR3 bases are TGTGCCAGCAGTCCGGACAGGGGGTACAATGAGCAGTTCTTC.

The chain is built from TRBV2 and TRBJ1-1; 8 nucleotides agree with TRBD1. The CDR3 totals 13 residues. Germline-derived CDR1 and CDR2 are SNHLY and FYNNEI. With 6 bases clipped from V and 7 bases from J, the junction kept 7 bases outside the gene matches. The CDR3 sequence: CASSGQGVDEAFF. The CDR3 DNA follows: TGTGCCAGCAGCGGACAGGGAGTTGATGAAGCTTTCTTT.

The rearrangement uses TRBV19 and TRBJ1-1; D ambiguous. Trimming cost V 3 bases and J 1 base, with 12 bases left between them. The CDR3 runs 15 residues. Germline V CDR1 and CDR2: LNHDA, SQIVND (reference sequence). The CDR3 DNA follows: TGTGCCAGTAGTATGTATCCCAGCTCGAACACTGAAGCTTTCTTT. Its protein is CASSMYPSSNTEAFF.

The chain couples TRBV10-3 to TRBJ1-2; D may be TRBD1 (5 bases). Germline CDR1 is ENHRY and CDR2 is SYGVKD. Trimming shortened V by 0 bases and J by 4 bases, and 9 bases separated the two germline ends. The CDR3 covers 14 residues. CDR3 amino acids: CAISESATAYGYTF. The CDR3 bases are TGTGCCATCAGTGAGTCGGCGACAGCCTATGGCTACACCTTC.

This chain links TRBV30 with TRBJ1-1; D might be TRBD1 (5 bases). Trimming cost V 3 bases and J 6 bases, with 8 bases left between them. CDR1 is GTSNPN and CDR2 is SVGIG in the germline V gene (reference sequence). The CDR3 contains 11 residues. The CDR3 sequence is CAWSGHAEAFF. CDR3 nucleotides: TGTGCCTGGAGCGGACATGCTGAAGCTTTCTTT.

The chain joins TRBV5-1 to TRBJ2-3; 9 positions agree with TRBD1. CDR1 and CDR2 from the germline V gene are SGHRS and YFSETQ. The CDR3 consists of 15 residues. V was pared by 6 bases and J by 0 bases, with 5 bases of the junction left unmatched. The CDR3 DNA sequence: TGCGCCAGCACCGGACAGGGGCTTAGCACAGATACGCAGTATTTT. Amino acid sequence: CASTGQGLSTDTQYF.

This rearrangement joins TRBV6-5 to TRBJ1-2; possibly TRBD1 for D (6 bases). The CDR3 extends over 14 amino acids. Germline V gene lookup returns CDR1 MNHEY and CDR2 SVGAGI. Trimming removed 7 bases at V and 0 bases at J, with 12 bases between. The CDR3 here is CASIPTGTNYGYTF. The CDR3 nucleotides are TGTGCCAGCATCCCGACAGGAACTAACTATGGCTACACCTTC.